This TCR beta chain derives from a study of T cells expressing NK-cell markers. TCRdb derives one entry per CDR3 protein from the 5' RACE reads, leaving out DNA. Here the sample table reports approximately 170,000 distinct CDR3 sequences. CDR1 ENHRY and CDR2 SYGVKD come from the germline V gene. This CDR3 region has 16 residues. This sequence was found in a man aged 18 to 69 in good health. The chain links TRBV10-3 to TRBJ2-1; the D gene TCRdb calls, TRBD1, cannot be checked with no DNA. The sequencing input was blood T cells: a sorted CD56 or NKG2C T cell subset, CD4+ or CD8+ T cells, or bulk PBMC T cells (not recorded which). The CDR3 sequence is CAISESEEPPNNEQFF.